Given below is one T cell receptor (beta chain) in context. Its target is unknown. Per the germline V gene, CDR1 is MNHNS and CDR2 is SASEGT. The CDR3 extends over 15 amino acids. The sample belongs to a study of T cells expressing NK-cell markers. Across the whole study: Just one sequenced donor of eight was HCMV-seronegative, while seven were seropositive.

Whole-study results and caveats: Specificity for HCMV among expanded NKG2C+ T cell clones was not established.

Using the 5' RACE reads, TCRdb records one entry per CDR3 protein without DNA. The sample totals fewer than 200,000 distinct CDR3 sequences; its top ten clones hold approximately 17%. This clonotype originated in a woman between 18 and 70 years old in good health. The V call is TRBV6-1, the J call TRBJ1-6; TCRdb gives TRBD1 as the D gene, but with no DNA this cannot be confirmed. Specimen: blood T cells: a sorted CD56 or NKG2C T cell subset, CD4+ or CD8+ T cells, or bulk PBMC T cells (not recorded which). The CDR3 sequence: CASTIRGSYNSPLHF.